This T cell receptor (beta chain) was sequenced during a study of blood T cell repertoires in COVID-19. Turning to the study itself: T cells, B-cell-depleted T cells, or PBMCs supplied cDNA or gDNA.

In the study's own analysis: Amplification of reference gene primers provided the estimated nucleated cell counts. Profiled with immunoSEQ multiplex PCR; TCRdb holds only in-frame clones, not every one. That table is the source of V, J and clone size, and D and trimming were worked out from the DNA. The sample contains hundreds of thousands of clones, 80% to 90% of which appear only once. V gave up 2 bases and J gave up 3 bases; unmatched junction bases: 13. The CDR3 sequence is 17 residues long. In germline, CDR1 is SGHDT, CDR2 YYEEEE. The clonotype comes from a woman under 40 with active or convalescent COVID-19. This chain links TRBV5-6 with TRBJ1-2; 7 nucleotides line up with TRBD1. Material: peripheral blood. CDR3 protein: CASSFPPTGKIYYGYTF. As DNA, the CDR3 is TGTGCCAGCAGCTTCCCCCCGACAGGGAAGATTTACTATGGCTACACCTTC.